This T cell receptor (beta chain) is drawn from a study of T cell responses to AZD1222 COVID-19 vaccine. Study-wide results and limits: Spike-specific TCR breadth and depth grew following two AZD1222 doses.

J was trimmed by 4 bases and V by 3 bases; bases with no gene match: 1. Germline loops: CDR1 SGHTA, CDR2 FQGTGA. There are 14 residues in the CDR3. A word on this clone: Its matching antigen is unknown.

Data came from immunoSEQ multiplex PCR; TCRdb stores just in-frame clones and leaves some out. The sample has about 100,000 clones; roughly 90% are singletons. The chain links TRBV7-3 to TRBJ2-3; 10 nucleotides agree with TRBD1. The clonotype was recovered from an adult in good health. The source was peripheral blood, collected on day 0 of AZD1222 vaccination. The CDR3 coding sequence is TGTGCCAGCAGCTTTGGACAGGGGGCAGATACGCAGTATTTT. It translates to CASSFGQGADTQYF.